These 14 T cell receptor beta chains share one sample of origin, sequenced in a study of CD8 T cells in Susac syndrome. Random hexamers primed reverse transcription of about 0.45 to 1 ug RNA. TCRdb ran MiXCR on the immunoSEQ multiplex PCR reads and lists one entry per CDR3 protein. The sample carries 180,000 or so distinct CDR3 sequences, approximately 95% recorded once. The sample was CD4+ T cells from PBMCs. These receptors were collected from a human donor in good health.

The chain employs TRBV20-1 and TRBJ2-5; 10 positions agree with TRBD1. This CDR3 comprises 15 residues. J lost 5 bases, V lost 2 bases, and 8 bases had no gene match. Germline loops: CDR1 DFQATT, CDR2 SNEGSKA (reference sequence). In DNA form, the CDR3 reads TGCAGTGCTAGACGATCCGGGACAGGGGACGAGACCCAGTACTTC. It is translated as CSARRSGTGDETQYF.

The CDR3 spells CATSLRVFDEQFF. In DNA, the CDR3 is TGTGCCACCAGCCTAAGGGTGTTCGATGAGCAGTTCTTC. The chain joins TRBV15 to TRBJ2-1; no clear D. The CDR3 has 13 amino acids. Germline CDR1 is LNHNV and CDR2 is YYDKDF (reference sequence). Trimming took off 5 bases at V and 8 bases at J, with 13 bases between the two ends.

This chain uses TRBV27 with TRBJ2-7; D is unresolved. Trimming took off 10 bases at V and 6 bases at J, with 16 bases between the two ends. CDR3 length: 12 residues. CDR1 and CDR2 (germline): MNHEY, SMNVEV (reference sequence). CDR3 sequence: CATRSSYGEQYF. In nucleotides, the CDR3 is TGTGCCACCCGCTCCTCTTACGGCGAGCAGTACTTC.

V is TRBV7-2 and J is TRBJ2-1, with D perhaps matching TRBD2 (5 bases). This CDR3 spans 13 amino acids. Between the trimmed V and J ends, which lost 3 bases and 15 bases, there was a span of 18 bases. CDR1 and CDR2 (germline): SGHTA, FQGNSA. CDR3 bases: TGTGCCAGCAGCTTGAGTCATGTGGGAGCGATGTTCTTC. It translates to CASSLSHVGAMFF.

This chain links TRBV7-2 with TRBJ2-1, with D unresolved. V gave up 1 base and J gave up 8 bases, with 3 bases separating them. The length of the CDR3 is 11 residues. The germline V gene has CDR1 SGHTA and CDR2 FQGNSA. As DNA, the CDR3 is TGTGCCAGCAGCTTAGAACATGAGCAGTTCTTC. Translation gives CASSLEHEQFF.

This clonotype was counted once. V gene TRBV29-1 combines with J gene TRBJ1-5, with D maybe TRBD1 (5 bases). The CDR3 is made up of 15 amino acids. Between the trimmed V and J ends, which lost 4 bases and 2 bases, there was a span of 15 bases. Germline CDR1 and CDR2: SQVTM and ANQGSEA. The CDR3 coding sequence is TGCAGCGTTGCACACGGGGCTTCGGGCAATCAGCCCCAGCATTTT. It specifies CSVAHGASGNQPQHF.

The gene calls are TRBV9 and TRBJ2-7, with unresolved D. The CDR3 contains 15 residues. Germline V gene data show CDR1 as SGDLS and CDR2 as YYNGEE. V was cut by 4 bases and J by 2 bases, with 16 bases left in between. The CDR3 sequence is CASSYDPDPTYEQYF. CDR3 bases: TGTGCCAGCAGCTACGACCCCGACCCTACCTACGAGCAGTACTTC.

The chain employs TRBV29-1 and TRBJ2-3; the match to TRBD2 covers 8 bases. This CDR3 contains 13 residues. From germline, CDR1 is SQVTM and CDR2 ANQGSEA. Trimming cost V 7 bases and J 5 bases; bases outside gene matches: 8. The CDR3 DNA is TGCAGCGCCCAGCGGGAGTTCATAGATACGCAGTATTTT. Its translation: CSAQREFIDTQYF.

The rearrangement links TRBV5-1 to TRBJ2-6, with D hard to call. V was cut by 5 bases and J by 0 bases, with 12 bases left in between. There are 16 residues in the CDR3. The germline V gene has CDR1 SGHRS and CDR2 YFSETQ. Here the CDR3 reads CASSQVMSSGANVLTF. In DNA form, the CDR3 reads TGCGCCAGCAGTCAAGTGATGAGCTCTGGGGCCAACGTCCTGACTTTC. Complete variable domain (other parts from reference TRBV5-1 and TRBJ2-6): KAGVTQTPRYLIKTRGQQVTLSCSPISGHRSVSWYQQTPGQGLQFLFEYFSETQRNKGNFPGRFSGRQFSNSRSEMNVSTLELGDSALYLCASSQVMSSGANVLTFGAGSRLTVL.

The chain links TRBV12-3 or TRBV12-4 to TRBJ2-7, with TRBD1 matching over 9 bases. Trimming took 5 bases from V and 6 from J; bases not matched to a gene: 20. The CDR3 runs to 18 residues. In DNA, the CDR3 is TGTGCCAGCAGTCCCCGCGGGGACAGGGATAGCCAGAGACGCGAGCAGTACTTC. Amino acids: CASSPRGDRDSQRREQYF.

This chain joins TRBV12-3 or TRBV12-4 and TRBJ2-5; 7 bases align to TRBD2. V gave up 6 bases and J gave up 9 bases; unmatched junction bases: 7. This CDR3 contains 12 residues. CDR3 in amino acids: CASRLDRGAQYF. CDR3 nucleotide sequence: TGTGCCAGCAGACTAGACCGGGGGGCCCAGTACTTC.

The gene calls are TRBV30 and TRBJ1-1, with TRBD1 as a possible D gene (5 bases). Trimming took off 3 bases at V and 6 bases at J, with 8 bases between the two ends. Germline CDR1 GTSNPN, CDR2 SVGIG (reference sequence). This CDR3 region has 11 residues. The CDR3 protein is CAWRDTAEAFF. The DNA of the CDR3 is TGTGCCTGGAGGGACACAGCTGAAGCTTTCTTT.

V gene TRBV30 combines with J gene TRBJ2-7, with a weak D call TRBD2 (6 bases). V lost 1 base, J lost 3 bases, and 7 bases lay in between. The CDR3 has 12 residues. Germline CDR1 reads GTSNPN; CDR2 reads SVGIG (reference sequence). The CDR3 is CAWSEGLYEQYF. The DNA of the CDR3 is TGTGCCTGGAGTGAGGGACTCTACGAGCAGTACTTC.

The V and J genes are TRBV14 and TRBJ1-1; possible D gene TRBD1, 5 bases. Trimming took off 0 bases at V and 5 bases at J, with 10 bases between the two ends. CDR1 and CDR2 from the germline V gene are SGHDN and FVKESK. The CDR3 runs 14 residues. CDR3 DNA: TGTGCCAGCAGCCAAGAATGGAGGGGAACTGAAGCTTTCTTT. Translation: CASSQEWRGTEAFF.